These T cell receptor beta chains were read from a single sample in a study of human T cells and chemical hapten exposure. One entry per CDR3 protein results from TCRdb running MiXCR on the RACE reads. The sample shows tens of thousands of distinct CDR3 sequences, 9.5% to 15% of them seen only once. The input for sequencing was whole blood, taken in connection with sensitization to the hapten diphenylcyclopropenone (DPC). These receptors were collected from a man between 25 and 39 years old with alopecia areata. Some clones in this sample may be carry-over from other donors' samples. Each CDR3 is given with its conserved first and last residue. D genes are given only for firm matches. Clone sizes are given selectively: once, few, many, or a class where the clone is expanded.

j_call: TRBJ2-5; d_call: TRBD1; clone_size: many; v_call: TRBV11-2; cdr3_nt: TGTGCCAGCAGCTTAGCCGGGACAGGGAGGGGAGAGACCCAGTACTTC; cdr3_aa: CASSLAGTGRGETQYF
j_call: TRBJ2-2; d_call: -; clone_size: few; v_call: TRBV27; cdr3_nt: TGTGCCAGCAGTCAGGCCCGGGCGGGGCTGAACACCGGGGAGCTGTTTTTT; cdr3_aa: CASSQARAGLNTGELFF
j_call: TRBJ2-7; d_call: -; clone_size: few; v_call: TRBV6-2/TRBV6-3; cdr3_nt: TGTGCCAGCAGTTACTCGGTGTCGGCAGCAAGCTCCTACGAGCAGTACTTC; cdr3_aa: CASSYSVSAASSYEQYF
j_call: TRBJ2-7; d_call: -; clone_size: few; v_call: TRBV6-5; cdr3_nt: TGTGCCAGCAGTTACCGGAGCTCCTACGAGCAGTACTTC; cdr3_aa: CASSYRSSYEQYF
j_call: TRBJ2-1; d_call: -; clone_size: many; v_call: TRBV29-1; cdr3_nt: TGCAGCGTTGTGGCCAGCTACAATGAGCAGTTCTTC; cdr3_aa: CSVVASYNEQFF
j_call: TRBJ2-5; d_call: -; clone_size: many; v_call: TRBV20-1; cdr3_nt: TGCAGCCCTAAGGGATCCCAGGGTCAAGAGACCCAGTACTTC; cdr3_aa: CSPKGSQGQETQYF
j_call: TRBJ2-1; d_call: TRBD2; clone_size: -; v_call: TRBV27; cdr3_nt: TGTGCCAGCAGTCCAGGGACTAGACTCTACAATGAGCAGTTCTTC; cdr3_aa: CASSPGTRLYNEQFF
j_call: TRBJ2-3; d_call: -; clone_size: many; v_call: TRBV20-1; cdr3_nt: TGCAGTGCCCGTTCCTCTAGAGATACGCAGTATTTT; cdr3_aa: CSARSSRDTQYF
j_call: TRBJ2-2; d_call: TRBD2; clone_size: few; v_call: TRBV11-3; cdr3_nt: TGTGCCAGCAGCCAATCTAGCGGAACGAACACCGGGGAGCTGTTTTTT; cdr3_aa: CASSQSSGTNTGELFF
j_call: TRBJ2-1; d_call: -; clone_size: many; v_call: TRBV5-1; cdr3_nt: TGCGCCAGCAGCCCGGGGTACGGCAATGAGCAGTTCTTC; cdr3_aa: CASSPGYGNEQFF
j_call: TRBJ2-5; d_call: TRBD2; clone_size: many; v_call: TRBV20-1; cdr3_nt: TGCAGTGCCCCTGACCAAGGGACTAGCGGCACGTGGACCCAGTACTTC; cdr3_aa: CSAPDQGTSGTWTQYF
j_call: TRBJ2-7; d_call: -; clone_size: -; v_call: TRBV9; cdr3_nt: TGTGCCAGCAGCGTAGGGGTCGGCTCCTACGAGCAGTACTTC; cdr3_aa: CASSVGVGSYEQYF
j_call: TRBJ1-2; d_call: -; clone_size: few; v_call: TRBV20-1; cdr3_nt: TGCAGTGCTAGCCGGGCGCTCTTCGAGATGTACTATGGCTACACCTTC; cdr3_aa: CSASRALFEMYYGYTF
j_call: TRBJ2-5; d_call: -; clone_size: few; v_call: TRBV7-9; cdr3_nt: TGTGCCAGCAGAGGTCGAACGAGGGCCCCGGAGGAGACCCAGTACTTC; cdr3_aa: CASRGRTRAPEETQYF
j_call: TRBJ1-2; d_call: -; clone_size: -; v_call: TRBV28; cdr3_nt: TGTGCCAGCAGTTTAAGCTATGGCTACACCTTC; cdr3_aa: CASSLSYGYTF
j_call: TRBJ2-5; d_call: TRBD1; clone_size: few; v_call: TRBV5-1; cdr3_nt: TGCGCCAGCAGCTGGGACAGGGGCCAGACCCAGTACTTC; cdr3_aa: CASSWDRGQTQYF
j_call: TRBJ2-4; d_call: TRBD2; clone_size: -; v_call: TRBV7-9; cdr3_nt: TGTGCCAGCAGCCGACTAGCGGGGGAGTTGAAGCAGGCCAAAAACATTCAGTACTTC; cdr3_aa: CASSRLAGELKQAKNIQYF
j_call: TRBJ2-7; d_call: -; clone_size: many; v_call: TRBV7-6; cdr3_nt: TGTGCCAGCAGCTTAGTGACAGACGCCTTCTACGAGCAGTACTTC; cdr3_aa: CASSLVTDAFYEQYF
j_call: TRBJ2-3; d_call: TRBD2; clone_size: few; v_call: TRBV10-3; cdr3_nt: TGTGCCATCAGGGAGGGAGGGGTCGAGCAGAATACGCAGTATTTT; cdr3_aa: CAIREGGVEQNTQYF
j_call: TRBJ2-3; d_call: -; clone_size: -; v_call: TRBV9; cdr3_nt: TGTGCCAGCAGCGTAGCCTTAGGCACAGATACGCAGTATTTT; cdr3_aa: CASSVALGTDTQYF
j_call: TRBJ2-3; d_call: TRBD2; clone_size: many; v_call: TRBV7-3; cdr3_nt: TGTGCCAGCAGCTTAAGGCCCCCGACTAGCGCTAACACAGATACGCAGTATTTT; cdr3_aa: CASSLRPPTSANTDTQYF
j_call: TRBJ2-3; d_call: -; clone_size: many; v_call: TRBV2; cdr3_nt: TGTGCCAGCAGCGGGACACTTAGCACAGATACGCAGTATTTT; cdr3_aa: CASSGTLSTDTQYF
j_call: TRBJ2-7; d_call: TRBD1; clone_size: many; v_call: TRBV6-5; cdr3_nt: TGTGCCAGCAGAGGACAGGGGACGATCTACGAGCAGTACTTC; cdr3_aa: CASRGQGTIYEQYF
j_call: TRBJ2-5; d_call: TRBD2; clone_size: -; v_call: TRBV9; cdr3_nt: TGTGCCAGCAGCTCAGCGGGGCAAGAGACCCAGTACTTC; cdr3_aa: CASSSAGQETQYF
j_call: TRBJ2-5; d_call: -; clone_size: few; v_call: TRBV20-1; cdr3_nt: TGCAGTGCTGGCAGGGTTGTGTTGGAGACCCAGTACTTC; cdr3_aa: CSAGRVVLETQYF
j_call: TRBJ2-7; d_call: TRBD1; clone_size: few; v_call: TRBV7-2; cdr3_nt: TGTGCCAGCAGCTTACGGGACAGCTCCTACGAGCAGTACTTC; cdr3_aa: CASSLRDSSYEQYF
j_call: TRBJ2-1; d_call: -; clone_size: many; v_call: TRBV12-3/TRBV12-4; cdr3_nt: TGTGCCAGCACTTTAGGCGCTAGCATAAATGAGCAGTTCTTC; cdr3_aa: CASTLGASINEQFF
j_call: TRBJ1-6; d_call: -; clone_size: few; v_call: TRBV6-2/TRBV6-3; cdr3_nt: TGTGCCAGCAGTTACTCGAATTCACCCCTCCACTTT; cdr3_aa: CASSYSNSPLHF
j_call: TRBJ1-2; d_call: -; clone_size: few; v_call: TRBV12-5; cdr3_nt: TGTGCTAGTGGTTTGGTACTAGGACGAAAAACAGGGGGCTACACCTTC; cdr3_aa: CASGLVLGRKTGGYTF
j_call: TRBJ2-7; d_call: TRBD2; clone_size: many; v_call: TRBV27; cdr3_nt: TGTGCCAGCAGGGATGGCGGGGGAAGCTACGAGCAGTACTTC; cdr3_aa: CASRDGGGSYEQYF
j_call: TRBJ2-7; d_call: TRBD1; clone_size: -; v_call: TRBV28; cdr3_nt: TGTGCCAGCAGTCCGATACCGGGACAGGCCTACGAGCAGTACTTC; cdr3_aa: CASSPIPGQAYEQYF
j_call: TRBJ2-1; d_call: -; clone_size: few; v_call: TRBV9; cdr3_nt: TGTGCCAGCAGCGTAGGGTCTCAGGGCCCCTACAATGAGCAGTTCTTC; cdr3_aa: CASSVGSQGPYNEQFF
j_call: TRBJ1-1; d_call: -; clone_size: many; v_call: TRBV20-1; cdr3_nt: TGCAGTGCTAGACCCTCGACAGGCCACACTGAAGCTTTCTTT; cdr3_aa: CSARPSTGHTEAFF
j_call: TRBJ2-3; d_call: TRBD2; clone_size: many; v_call: TRBV7-6; cdr3_nt: TGTGCCAGCAGCTTAGCGTCACTAGCGGGGGGATTCACAGATACGCAGTATTTT; cdr3_aa: CASSLASLAGGFTDTQYF
j_call: TRBJ1-1; d_call: -; clone_size: -; v_call: TRBV2; cdr3_nt: TGTGCCAGCAGTCCCGGGTTCGGCACTGAAGCTTTCTTT; cdr3_aa: CASSPGFGTEAFF
j_call: TRBJ2-5; d_call: TRBD2; clone_size: few; v_call: TRBV6-5; cdr3_nt: TGTGCCAGCAGTTACGGGACTAGCGGGGGCGTGACCCAGTACTTC; cdr3_aa: CASSYGTSGGVTQYF
j_call: TRBJ2-7; d_call: -; clone_size: many; v_call: TRBV27; cdr3_nt: TGTGCCAGCAGCACAGGGAACGAGCAGTACTTC; cdr3_aa: CASSTGNEQYF
j_call: TRBJ1-1; d_call: -; clone_size: few; v_call: TRBV13; cdr3_nt: TGTGCCAGCAGCCCAAACTCAGACAACACTGAAGCTTTCTTT; cdr3_aa: CASSPNSDNTEAFF
j_call: TRBJ2-7; d_call: TRBD2; clone_size: few; v_call: TRBV7-8; cdr3_nt: TGTGCCAGCAGCTTAGACGGGGAGGCTAGCGGTATTTACGAGCAGTACTTC; cdr3_aa: CASSLDGEASGIYEQYF
j_call: TRBJ1-5; d_call: -; clone_size: few; v_call: TRBV7-2; cdr3_nt: TGTGCCAGCAGCTTACAGGGGCCGGATCAGCCCCAGCATTTT; cdr3_aa: CASSLQGPDQPQHF
j_call: TRBJ2-5; d_call: -; clone_size: many; v_call: TRBV3-1; cdr3_nt: TGTGCCAGCAGCCCCAGACGGGGACGGAAGCAAGAGACCCAGTACTTC; cdr3_aa: CASSPRRGRKQETQYF
j_call: TRBJ2-1; d_call: TRBD1; clone_size: -; v_call: TRBV20-1; cdr3_nt: TGCAGTGCTATTTGGACAGGGGACAATGAGCAGTTCTTC; cdr3_aa: CSAIWTGDNEQFF
j_call: TRBJ1-5; d_call: -; clone_size: -; v_call: TRBV19; cdr3_nt: TGTGCCAGTAGTATCTGGGATAGCAATCAGCCCCAGCATTTT; cdr3_aa: CASSIWDSNQPQHF
j_call: TRBJ2-7; d_call: -; clone_size: many; v_call: TRBV11-3; cdr3_nt: TGTGCCAGCAGCTTTGGACCTCAAAGGGAGCAGTACTTC; cdr3_aa: CASSFGPQREQYF
j_call: TRBJ2-3; d_call: TRBD1; clone_size: -; v_call: TRBV28; cdr3_nt: TGTGCCAGCAGTTTGGGACAGGTTAGCACAGATACGCAGTATTTT; cdr3_aa: CASSLGQVSTDTQYF
j_call: TRBJ2-7; d_call: TRBD2; clone_size: many; v_call: TRBV12-3/TRBV12-4; cdr3_nt: TGTGCCAGCAGGGCTGGATGGGAGGGCTACGAGCAGTACTTC; cdr3_aa: CASRAGWEGYEQYF
j_call: TRBJ2-5; d_call: -; clone_size: many; v_call: TRBV5-1; cdr3_nt: TGCGCCAGCAGCCCTACAGGTATTCAAGAGACCCAGTACTTC; cdr3_aa: CASSPTGIQETQYF
j_call: TRBJ2-7; d_call: -; clone_size: -; v_call: TRBV29-1; cdr3_nt: TGCAGCGTTGCCGGACAGAACTCCTACGAGCAGTACTTC; cdr3_aa: CSVAGQNSYEQYF
j_call: TRBJ1-1; d_call: -; clone_size: many; v_call: TRBV6-2/TRBV6-3; cdr3_nt: TGTGCCAGCAGCCCACAGGGACCGAACACTGAAGCTTTCTTT; cdr3_aa: CASSPQGPNTEAFF
j_call: TRBJ2-2; d_call: TRBD2; clone_size: -; v_call: TRBV29-1; cdr3_nt: TGCAGCGTTAAAAGCGGGGGCCCTAACACCGGGGAGCTGTTTTTT; cdr3_aa: CSVKSGGPNTGELFF
j_call: TRBJ2-2; d_call: -; clone_size: few; v_call: TRBV30; cdr3_nt: TGTGCCTGGAGTGGGCAGCTCACCGGGGAGCTGTTTTTT; cdr3_aa: CAWSGQLTGELFF
j_call: TRBJ2-7; d_call: TRBD2; clone_size: -; v_call: TRBV19; cdr3_nt: TGTGCCAGTAGTATAACCGGGACTAGCGGGGGGCACCAGTACTTC; cdr3_aa: CASSITGTSGGHQYF
j_call: TRBJ2-6; d_call: -; clone_size: few; v_call: TRBV5-1; cdr3_nt: TGCGCCAGCAGCTTGGGACAGGCCCTTAGAACCGTCCTGACTTTC; cdr3_aa: CASSLGQALRTVLTF
j_call: TRBJ1-1; d_call: -; clone_size: many; v_call: TRBV7-9; cdr3_nt: TGTGCCAGCATAAAGGGGGAGCCCGACACTGAAGCTTTCTTT; cdr3_aa: CASIKGEPDTEAFF
j_call: TRBJ2-7; d_call: -; clone_size: few; v_call: TRBV6-2/TRBV6-3; cdr3_nt: TGCGCCAGCAGTAGAAATCCAGGACCCCGAGCCCACGAGCAGTACTTC; cdr3_aa: CASSRNPGPRAHEQYF
j_call: TRBJ1-1; d_call: -; clone_size: many; v_call: TRBV6-5; cdr3_nt: TGTGCCAGCAGTCTAGACAGGTCCCGAGCTTTCTTT; cdr3_aa: CASSLDRSRAFF
j_call: TRBJ1-2; d_call: -; clone_size: few; v_call: TRBV24-1; cdr3_nt: TGTGCCACCAGTGATCCGGACCAGGGCATAGATGGCTACACCTTC; cdr3_aa: CATSDPDQGIDGYTF
j_call: TRBJ2-4; d_call: TRBD1; clone_size: many; v_call: TRBV12-3/TRBV12-4; cdr3_nt: TGTGCCAGCAGTTCGACAGGGGGCTCTGGAAACATTCAGTACTTC; cdr3_aa: CASSSTGGSGNIQYF